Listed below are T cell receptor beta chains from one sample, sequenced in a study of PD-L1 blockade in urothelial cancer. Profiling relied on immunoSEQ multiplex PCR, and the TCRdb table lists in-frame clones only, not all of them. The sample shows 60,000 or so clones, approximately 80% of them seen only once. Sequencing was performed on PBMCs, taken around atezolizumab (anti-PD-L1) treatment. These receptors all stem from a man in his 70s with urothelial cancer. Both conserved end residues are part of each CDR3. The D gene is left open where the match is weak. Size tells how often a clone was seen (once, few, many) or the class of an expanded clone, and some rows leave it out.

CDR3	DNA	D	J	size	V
CASSYSSRTPQFF	TGTGCCAGCAGTTACTCTTCCAGAACCCCGCAGTTCTTC	NA	TRBJ2-1	NA	TRBV6-6
CASSFLTSGSGEQYF	TGTGCCAGCAGCTTCTTGACTAGCGGGAGTGGCGAGCAGTACTTC	TRBD2	TRBJ2-7	NA	TRBV7-2
CASSLVGGRAPYEQYF	TGTGCCAGCAGCTTAGTGGGCGGGAGGGCCCCATACGAGCAGTACTTC	TRBD2	TRBJ2-7	few	TRBV7-8
CASSHPGLAGGPSWDTQYF	TGCGCCAGCAGCCATCCCGGACTAGCGGGAGGGCCGTCCTGGGATACGCAGTATTTT	TRBD2	TRBJ2-3	NA	TRBV4-1
CATGTPGYEQYF	TGTGCCACTGGGACACCCGGCTACGAGCAGTACTTC	NA	TRBJ2-7	NA	TRBV19
CASSYQSGSGTEAFF	TGTGCCAGCAGTTACCAGTCAGGGTCAGGCACTGAAGCTTTCTTT	NA	TRBJ1-1	NA	TRBV6-6
CASSLNTGEREYF	TGTGCCAGCAGTCTTAACACGGGAGAGAGAGAGTACTTC	NA	TRBJ2-5	NA	TRBV6-1
CASSSRLFAGAGDTQYF	TGTGCCAGTAGTTCCCGTTTGTTTGCGGGAGCGGGGGATACGCAGTATTTT	TRBD2	TRBJ2-3	NA	TRBV19
CASSLVADYGYTF	TGCGCCAGCAGCTTGGTGGCAGACTATGGCTACACCTTC	NA	TRBJ1-2	NA	TRBV5-1
CASSFSRGSADTQYF	TGTGCCAGTAGTTTTTCCAGGGGGTCCGCAGATACGCAGTATTTT	TRBD1	TRBJ2-3	NA	TRBV19
CASSELSGNYGYTF	TGTGCCAGCAGTGAATTGTCAGGGAACTATGGCTACACCTTC	NA	TRBJ1-2	few	TRBV2
CASRVSGSTDTQYF	TGTGCCAGTAGAGTTAGCGGCTCCACAGATACGCAGTATTTT	NA	TRBJ2-3	NA	TRBV19
CASSLGSAETQYF	TGTGCCAGCAGCTTGGGGTCCGCGGAGACCCAGTACTTC	NA	TRBJ2-5	NA	TRBV5-4
CASSQEGWRGYHEQYF	TGTGCCAGCAGCCAAGAAGGATGGCGCGGGTACCACGAGCAGTACTTC	NA	TRBJ2-7	NA	TRBV14
CASSTGTAVSGNTIYF	TGTGCCAGCAGCACCGGGACAGCCGTCTCTGGAAACACCATATATTTT	TRBD1	TRBJ1-3	NA	TRBV5-4
CASSSWVMGQATYEQYF	TGTGCCAGCAGTTCGTGGGTGATGGGACAGGCCACTTACGAGCAGTACTTC	TRBD1	TRBJ2-7	NA	TRBV28
CASSPPGLATTGELFF	TGTGCCAGCAGCCCACCGGGACTAGCTACCACCGGGGAGCTGTTTTTT	TRBD2	TRBJ2-2	NA	TRBV7-2